Each of the 11 T cell receptor beta chains below was sequenced from the same sample in a study of beta chain features in type 1 diabetes. Reverse transcribing all isolated RNA meant expressed TCRB transcripts were sequenced. Sequencing used immunoSEQ multiplex PCR; TCRdb keeps in-frame clones, though not all of them. The table includes almost 250,000 clones, 12% to 15% detected once. Sequences were obtained from naive CD4+ T cells from blood. The receptor source for this set is a woman between 40 and 50 years old in good health.

The gene calls are TRBV5-1 and TRBJ1-1; TRBD1 might be the D (6 bases). Trimming shortened V by 3 bases and J by 5 bases, and 14 bases separated the two germline ends. Per germline, CDR1 SGHRS and CDR2 YFSETQ. This CDR3 comprises 14 residues. The CDR3 sequence is CASSSRGSYTEAFF. CDR3 DNA sequence: TGCGCCAGCAGCTCCAGGGGTAGTTATACTGAAGCTTTCTTT.

This chain links TRBV19 with TRBJ2-5; maybe TRBD2 (5 bases). Trimming removed 5 bases from V and 4 bases from J, with 14 bases in between. The CDR3 has 14 amino acids. CDR1 LNHDA and CDR2 SQIVND come from the germline V gene (reference sequence). Here the CDR3 DNA reads TGTGCCAGTAGTCCCCGTTTGGGAGCAGAGACCCAGTACTTC. It is translated as CASSPRLGAETQYF.

V usage is TRBV19 and J usage is TRBJ1-5; possibly TRBD1 for D (5 bases). V dropped 4 bases and J dropped 3 bases, with 7 bases sitting between them. CDR3 length: 13 amino acids. The germline CDR1 and CDR2 sequences are LNHDA and SQIVND (reference sequence). The CDR3 DNA sequence: TGTGCCAGTAGTACCAGGGTCAATCAGCCCCAGCATTTT. This encodes CASSTRVNQPQHF.

This clone turned up a few times. The chain couples TRBV2 to TRBJ2-3; 7 nucleotides align to TRBD2. The CDR3 has 14 amino acids. Germline-derived CDR1 and CDR2 are SNHLY and FYNNEI. The junction had 6 bases not matched to a gene; V was cut back by 8 bases and J by 1 base. CDR3 residues: CASRAGLRTDTQYF. The CDR3 nucleotides read TGTGCCAGCCGAGCGGGACTTCGCACAGATACGCAGTATTTT. The full variable domain, with the rest looked up from reference TRBV2 and TRBJ2-3, is EPEVTQTPSHQVTQMGQEVILRCVPISNHLYFYWYRQILGQKVEFLVSFYNNEISEKSEIFDDQFSVERPDGSNFTLKIRSTKLEDSAMYFCASRAGLRTDTQYFGPGTRLTVL.

This chain connects TRBV5-4 to TRBJ2-3, with 12 bases lining up with TRBD2. Germline loops: CDR1 SGHNT, CDR2 YYREEE (reference sequence). V gave up 0 bases and J gave up 5 bases; unmatched junction bases: 7. CDR3 size: 17 residues. CDR3 residues: CASSLGLAGAKEDTQYF. As DNA, the CDR3 is TGTGCCAGCAGCTTGGGACTAGCGGGGGCCAAGGAAGATACGCAGTATTTT.

This clone was seen more than once but under ten times. The CDR3 DNA follows: TGTGCCAGCAGGGACAGGGGGAACACCGGGGAGCTGTTTTTT. It encodes CASRDRGNTGELFF. J is TRBJ2-2 and V is TRBV6-1; 9 bases line up with TRBD1. Germline V CDR1 and CDR2: MNHNS, SASEGT. V lost 6 bases, J lost 1 base, and 0 bases stayed unmatched. CDR3 length: 14 residues.

V usage is TRBV5-4 and J usage is TRBJ2-3, with TRBD2 as a possible D gene (6 bases). V lost 4 bases, J lost 3 bases, and 9 bases lay in between. This CDR3 is built from 13 residues. Germline values: CDR1 SGHNT, CDR2 YYREEE (reference sequence). CDR3 nucleotides: TGTGCCAGCAGCCGTAGCGGTACAGATACGCAGTATTTT. The encoded protein is CASSRSGTDTQYF.

This clone occurred a few times. The gene calls are TRBV11-2 and TRBJ1-6; D is unresolved. This CDR3 is built from 14 residues. Trimming took 2 bases from V and 7 from J, leaving 9 bases between them. The V gene's germline CDR1 is SGHAT and CDR2 FQNNGV. CDR3: CASSLQRENSPLHF. The DNA for the CDR3 is TGTGCCAGCAGCTTACAGAGGGAGAATTCACCCCTCCACTTT.

This clone came up a few times. This chain links TRBV7-8 with TRBJ1-2, with 8 bases lining up with TRBD1. J lost 7 bases, V lost 5 bases, and 12 bases had no gene match. Germline V lookup: CDR1 SGHVS, CDR2 FQNEAQ. This CDR3 is built from 15 residues. The CDR3 is CASSPHPTGAGGYTF. The CDR3 nucleotides read TGTGCCAGCAGCCCCCACCCGACAGGGGCGGGTGGCTACACCTTC.

This clone was seen a few times. This rearrangement joins TRBV6-5 to TRBJ2-1; D ambiguous. The germline CDR1 and CDR2 sequences are MNHEY and SVGAGI. Trimming shortened V by 0 bases and J by 3 bases, and 6 bases separated the two germline ends. The CDR3 covers 14 residues. The CDR3 region has the DNA TGTGCCAGCAGTTACTCGACTTTCTACAATGAGCAGTTCTTC. It is translated as CASSYSTFYNEQFF.

This clone was counted ten times or more. The genes are TRBV7-9 and TRBJ2-3; 7 nucleotides line up with TRBD1. Trimming at V came to 4 bases and at J to 11 bases, leaving 12 bases not matched to a gene. CDR1 and CDR2 from the germline V gene are SEHNR and FQNEAQ (reference sequence). CDR3 size: 14 residues. This CDR3 reads CASSSKLTGDRQYF. The CDR3 DNA is TGTGCCAGCAGCTCGAAACTAACAGGGGATCGGCAGTATTTT. Based on the CDR3 plus reference TRBV7-9 and TRBJ2-3, the full variable domain is DTGVSQNPRHKITKRGQNVTFRCDPISEHNRLYWYRQTLGQGPEFLTYFQNEAQLEKSRLLSDRFSAERPKGSFSTLEIQRTEQGDSAMYLCASSSKLTGDRQYFGPGTRLTVL.